The 28 T cell receptor beta chains below were found in one sample sequenced in a study of Ad26.COV2.S vaccination and SARS-CoV-2 variants. The data were produced by immunoSEQ multiplex PCR, yet TCRdb's version contains in-frame clones alone and is incomplete. Of about half a million clones detected, about 89% appear once; the ten largest clones hold approximately 1.7%. Treatment in this sample: roughly 20 received Ad26.COV2.S at low or high dose, single or two shots; five or six received placebo; per-sample allocation not given. Each sample was drawn 63 days after the first injection (of vaccine or placebo). The starting material was peripheral blood, obtained in a trial of Ad26.COV2.S vaccine versus placebo. Source of these receptors: a person aged 18-60 years who received the Ad26.COV2.S COVID-19 vaccine or a placebo.

This clone is a singleton in its sample. J is TRBJ2-5 and V is TRBV18, with D perhaps matching TRBD2 (6 bases). Trimming took 1 base from V and 3 from J, leaving 9 bases between them. The CDR3 is 14 amino acids. CDR1 is KGHSH, CDR2 LQKENI, per germline. The CDR3 bases are TGTGCCAGCTCACCACGCGGCGGGGAAGAGACCCAGTACTTC. It encodes CASSPRGGEETQYF.

The rearrangement links TRBV21-1 to TRBJ2-6; the table's TRBD1 call for D was not verified on the DNA. TRBV21-1 is listed as a pseudogene. The CDR3 covers 16 residues. The CDR3 DNA is TGTGCCAGCAGCATTAAACAGGGGAGTGGGGCCAACGTCCTGACTTTC. Its translation: CASSIKQGSGANVLTF.

Turning to this clone: Other nucleotide sequences in the sample specify the same CDR3. This chain joins TRBV10-3 and TRBJ1-2; 7 nucleotides align to TRBD1. The CDR3 runs 15 residues. The V gene end was trimmed by 0 bases and the J gene end by 4 bases; junction bases not matched to a gene: 5. CDR1 ENHRY and CDR2 SYGVKD come from the germline V gene. The CDR3 DNA reads TGTGCCATCAGTGAGTCAGGGGGCGCGGCCTATGGCTACACCTTC. As protein: CAISESGGAAYGYTF.

This clone was picked up one time. The V call is TRBV4-2, the J call TRBJ2-4; TRBD1 agrees at 10 bases. Germline V gene sequence: CDR1 LGHNA, CDR2 YNFKEQ. This CDR3 has 19 amino acids. After removal of 6 bases from V and 9 bases from J, the junction contained 23 bases not matched to a gene. The CDR3 sequence is CASSQPFDLSGTGDPIQYF. The CDR3 nucleotides are TGTGCCAGCAGTCAGCCCTTCGACCTCTCCGGGACAGGGGACCCCATTCAGTACTTC.

This chain links TRBV6-2 or TRBV6-3 with TRBJ1-5; D unclear. The germline V and J ends were trimmed by 0 bases and 5 bases, with 11 bases remaining between them. CDR3 size: 15 residues. Germline V gives CDR1 MNHEY, CDR2 SVGEGT. CDR3 region: CASSYSGGTYQPQHF. CDR3 bases: TGTGCCAGCAGTTACTCGGGAGGAACTTATCAGCCCCAGCATTTT.

This rearrangement joins TRBV13 to TRBJ2-1, with 13 nucleotides matching TRBD2. The V segment lost 4 bases and the J segment 7 bases; nucleotides outside the gene matches: 10. This CDR3 comprises 17 residues. Germline values: CDR1 PRHDT, CDR2 FYEKMQ (reference sequence). This CDR3 reads CASSSIRTSGGVNEQFF. The CDR3 nucleotides are TGTGCCAGCAGCTCAATTCGGACTAGCGGGGGAGTTAATGAGCAGTTCTTC.

The chain couples TRBV6-6 to TRBJ1-2; 8 positions agree with TRBD1. After removal of 5 bases from V and 7 bases from J, the junction contained 3 bases not matched to a gene. Per germline, CDR1 MNHNY and CDR2 SVGAGI (reference sequence). The CDR3 loop spans 12 amino acids. The CDR3 DNA sequence: TGTGCCAGCAGTCCAGGGGGCGCTGGCTACACCTTC. It yields the protein CASSPGGAGYTF.

This clone was found once. The CDR3 DNA sequence: TGTGCCAGCAGTTTTAGCTCCTACAATGAGCAGTTCTTC. It yields the protein CASSFSSYNEQFF. This chain links TRBV28 with TRBJ2-1, with D unresolved. This CDR3 comprises 13 residues. Trimming shortened V by 3 bases and J by 0 bases, and 3 bases separated the two germline ends. Germline V gene lookup returns CDR1 MDHEN and CDR2 SYDVKM.

V gene TRBV7-9 combines with J gene TRBJ2-1; D possibly corresponds to TRBD2 (7 bases). The V end lost 5 bases, the J end lost 9 bases, and 17 bases lay between the germline ends. The CDR3 has 14 residues. Germline CDR1 SEHNR, CDR2 FQNEAQ (reference sequence). The CDR3 protein is CASSGGGGPVEQFF. Written as DNA, the CDR3 is TGTGCCAGCAGCGGGGGCGGGGGCCCGGTTGAGCAGTTCTTC.

J is TRBJ1-2 and V is TRBV7-9; D not certain. CDR1 is SEHNR and CDR2 is FQNEAQ in the germline V gene (reference sequence). The CDR3 runs 14 residues. V lost 0 bases and J 6 bases, leaving 11 bases between the germline ends. In DNA, the CDR3 is TGTGCCAGCAGCTTAGCGGGGTCAAGCGATGGCTACACCTTC. This codes for CASSLAGSSDGYTF. The whole variable domain, filled in from reference TRBV7-9 and TRBJ1-2, reads DTGVSQNPRHKITKRGQNVTFRCDPISEHNRLYWYRQTLGQGPEFLTYFQNEAQLEKSRLLSDRFSAERPKGSFSTLEIQRTEQGDSAMYLCASSLAGSSDGYTFGSGTRLTVV.

The chain links TRBV15 to TRBJ1-5; D is uncertain. Germline V gene data show CDR1 as LNHNV and CDR2 as YYDKDF (reference sequence). This CDR3 region has 14 residues. Trimming left V 0 bases short and J 1 base short, with 4 bases between. CDR3 sequence reads: CATSREISNQPQHF. CDR3 DNA: TGTGCCACCAGCAGAGAAATAAGCAATCAGCCCCAGCATTTT. The variable domain in full, completed from reference TRBV15 and TRBJ1-5, reads DAMVIQNPRYQVTQFGKPVTLSCSQTLNHNVMYWYQQKSSQAPKLLFHYYDKDFNNEADTPDNFQSRRPNTSFCFLDIRSPGLGDTAMYLCATSREISNQPQHFGDGTRLSIL.

V usage is TRBV10-1 and J usage is TRBJ2-2; D gene ambiguous. Germline values: CDR1 WNHNN, CDR2 SYGVQD (reference sequence). CDR3 length: 14 residues. V was trimmed by 3 bases and J by 1 base, leaving 6 bases between them. DNA of the CDR3: TGCGCCAGCAGTGAAAAGCGGAACACCGGGGAGCTGTTTTTT. Its translation is CASSEKRNTGELFF.

The genes are TRBV3-1 (or the pseudogene TRBV3-2) and TRBJ2-5, with D unclear. Trimming removed 4 bases at V and 4 bases at J, with 10 bases between. CDR1 LGHDT and CDR2 YNNKEL come from the germline V gene (reference sequence). There are 13 residues in the CDR3. The CDR3 region is CASSPPLRETQYF. DNA for the CDR3: TGTGCCAGCAGCCCCCCCTTGAGAGAGACCCAGTACTTC.

This clone is a singleton in its sample. The chain recombines TRBV5-4 with TRBJ2-3, with TRBD2 identical over 11 bases. V was pared by 4 bases and J by 0 bases, with 7 bases of the junction left unmatched. CDR1 is SGHNT, CDR2 YYREEE, per germline (reference sequence). CDR3 length: 17 amino acids. CDR3 in amino acids: CASSTRLAGPSTDTQYF. CDR3 nucleotides: TGTGCCAGCAGCACAAGACTAGCGGGACCTAGCACAGATACGCAGTATTTT.

This chain uses TRBV7-9 with TRBJ2-3; D gene ambiguous. V lost 2 bases and J 0 bases, leaving 6 bases between the germline ends. This CDR3 is built from 14 residues. CDR1 is SEHNR and CDR2 is FQNEAQ in the germline V gene (reference sequence). The DNA of the CDR3 is TGTGCCAGCAGCTTATCCGGGAGCACAGATACGCAGTATTTT. This translates into CASSLSGSTDTQYF.

This clone came up once. This chain joins TRBV5-6 and TRBJ1-1; perhaps TRBD1 as D (5 bases). The CDR3 spans 12 residues. V was trimmed by 4 bases and J by 4 bases, leaving 8 bases between them. Germline V CDR1 and CDR2: SGHDT, YYEEEE. Written as DNA, the CDR3 is TGTGCCAGCAGCGCAGGGCCCACTGAAGCTTTCTTT. As protein: CASSAGPTEAFF.

The V and J genes are TRBV6-2 or TRBV6-3 and TRBJ2-3, with 9 bases that match TRBD2. The J segment lost 1 base and the V segment lost 1 base, leaving 3 bases of the junction unmatched. The CDR3 length is 16 residues. Looked up from germline, CDR1 is MNHEY and CDR2 is SVGEGT. CDR3 protein: CASSYWSSGGTDTQYF. The CDR3 region has the DNA TGTGCCAGCAGTTACTGGTCTAGCGGGGGCACAGATACGCAGTATTTT.

The chain joins TRBV20-1 to TRBJ2-1, with no clear D. This CDR3 spans 11 amino acids. Germline V gene lookup returns CDR1 DFQATT and CDR2 SNEGSKA (reference sequence). The V end was cut by 5 bases, the J end by 6 bases, with 8 bases between. CDR3 sequence: CSAFPRNEQFF. The DNA for the CDR3 is TGCAGTGCTTTTCCCCGCAATGAGCAGTTCTTC.

This chain connects TRBV6-6 to TRBJ2-3; D unclear. The CDR3 loop spans 10 amino acids. Deletions cut 6 bases from V and 6 bases from J, with 4 bases between. Looked up from germline, CDR1 is MNHNY and CDR2 is SVGAGI (reference sequence). The CDR3 loop reads CASRGDTQYF. The CDR3 DNA reads TGTGCCAGCAGGGGCGATACGCAGTATTTT.

The CDR3: CASERTANTEAFF. DNA of the CDR3: TGTGCCAGCGAAAGGACGGCGAACACTGAAGCTTTCTTT. This rearrangement joins TRBV6-5 to TRBJ1-1, with no clear D. V lost 8 bases and J 1 base, leaving 11 bases between the germline ends. This CDR3 has 13 amino acids. Looked up from germline, CDR1 is MNHEY and CDR2 is SVGAGI.

This sequence joins TRBV5-4 and TRBJ2-5, with TRBD2 matching 11 bases. This CDR3 comprises 15 residues. The V and J ends lost 0 bases and 3 bases, in that order; junction bases with no gene match: 1. CDR1 and CDR2 (germline): SGHNT, YYREEE (reference sequence). CDR3 nucleotide sequence: TGTGCCAGCAGCTTGGGGGGACTAGCGGAAGAGACCCAGTACTTC. This encodes CASSLGGLAEETQYF.

This chain connects TRBV6-5 to TRBJ2-5; tentatively, D is TRBD1 (6 bases). CDR1 MNHEY and CDR2 SVGAGI come from the germline V gene. The V gene lost 2 bases and the J gene lost 2 bases, with 9 bases spanning the gap. This CDR3 contains 14 residues. The CDR3 protein is CASSYTRGQETQYF. Written as DNA, the CDR3 is TGTGCCAGCAGTTACACAAGGGGGCAAGAGACCCAGTACTTC.

This chain uses TRBV30 with TRBJ1-6; 9 bases line up with TRBD1. V lost 3 bases to trimming and J lost 9 bases; unmatched junction nucleotides: 9. Germline V gene sequence: CDR1 GTSNPN, CDR2 SVGIG (reference sequence). The CDR3 runs to 15 residues. CDR3 nucleotides: TGTGCCTGGAGCGCCCCCTGGACAGGGGTTTCACCCCTCCACTTT. It encodes CAWSAPWTGVSPLHF.

The chain employs TRBV28 and TRBJ2-7, with 7 nucleotides matching TRBD1. J lost 5 bases, V lost 8 bases, and 6 bases had no gene match. The CDR3 runs 12 residues. Looked up from germline, CDR1 is MDHEN and CDR2 is SYDVKM. The DNA of the CDR3 is TGTGCCAGCGGCCGGGACAGACACGAGCAGTACTTC. This codes for CASGRDRHEQYF. The full variable domain, with the rest looked up from reference TRBV28 and TRBJ2-7, is DVKVTQSSRYLVKRTGEKVFLECVQDMDHENMFWYRQDPGLGLRLIYFSYDVKMKEKGDIPEGYSVSREKKERFSLILESASTNQTSMYLCASGRDRHEQYFGPGTRLTVT.

The CDR3 sequence: CASSLIWGSGTDTQYF. The CDR3 DNA is TGTGCCAGCAGCTTAATCTGGGGGTCGGGCACAGATACGCAGTATTTT. V and J are TRBV7-8 and TRBJ2-3; D is perhaps TRBD1 or TRBD2 (5 bases each). Germline-derived CDR1 and CDR2 are SGHVS and FQNEAQ. Trimming removed 2 bases at V and 1 base at J, with 13 bases between. The CDR3 sequence is 16 residues long.

The chain couples TRBV10-2 to TRBJ2-7; D remains unclear. The length of the CDR3 is 13 residues. CDR1 WSHSY and CDR2 SAAADI come from the germline V gene. V was shortened by 4 bases and J by 3 bases, with 10 bases between the two germline ends. The CDR3 DNA reads as TGCGCCAGCAGTGCTACGGTAAGCTACGAGCAGTACTTC. This sequence encodes CASSATVSYEQYF.

This chain uses TRBV7-8 with TRBJ1-2; tentatively, D is TRBD1 (6 bases). Germline assignment: CDR1 SGHVS and CDR2 FQNEAQ. This CDR3 is 18 amino acids long. V lost 4 bases and J lost 7, with 28 bases in between. The CDR3 is CASSSITGTRGIMGGYTF. In DNA form, the CDR3 reads TGTGCCAGCAGCTCGATAACCGGGACAAGGGGGATTATGGGTGGCTACACCTTC.

Concerning this clone: This CDR3 is also generated by other DNA sequences in the sample. The V call is TRBV3-1 (or the pseudogene TRBV3-2), the J call TRBJ2-7, with a weak D call TRBD2 (6 bases). Looked up from germline, CDR1 is LGHDT and CDR2 is YNNKEL (reference sequence). The V and J ends lost 0 bases and 0 bases respectively, with 6 bases between them. The CDR3 has 14 residues. CDR3 sequence (DNA): TGTGCCAGCAGCCAAGAGGGGGGCTCCTACGAGCAGTACTTC. This codes for CASSQEGGSYEQYF.